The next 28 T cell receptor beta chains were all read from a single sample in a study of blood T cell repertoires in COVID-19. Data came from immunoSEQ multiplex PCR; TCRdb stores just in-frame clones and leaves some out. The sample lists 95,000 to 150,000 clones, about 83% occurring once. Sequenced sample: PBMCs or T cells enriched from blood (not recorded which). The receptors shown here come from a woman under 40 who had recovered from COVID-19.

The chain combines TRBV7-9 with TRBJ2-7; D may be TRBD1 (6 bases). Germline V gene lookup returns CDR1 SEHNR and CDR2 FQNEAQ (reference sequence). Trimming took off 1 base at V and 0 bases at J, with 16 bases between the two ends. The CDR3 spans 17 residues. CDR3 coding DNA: TGTGCCAGCAGCTTAGACCTGAGGGACATGAGCTCCTACGAGCAGTACTTC. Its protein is CASSLDLRDMSSYEQYF.

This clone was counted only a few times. The DNA for the CDR3 is TGTGCCAGCAGCCAAGGTCCAGCGGGAGGGCCAGAGGATGAGCAGTTCTTC. This gives the protein CASSQGPAGGPEDEQFF. The rearrangement links TRBV4-2 to TRBJ2-1; TRBD2 matches at 10 bases. With 1 base clipped from V and 8 bases from J, the junction kept 11 bases outside the gene matches. Germline CDR1 LGHNA, CDR2 YNFKEQ. This CDR3 comprises 17 residues.

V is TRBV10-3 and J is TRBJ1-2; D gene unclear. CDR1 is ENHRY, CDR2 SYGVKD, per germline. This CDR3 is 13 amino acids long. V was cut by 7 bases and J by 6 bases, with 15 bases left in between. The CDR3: CAINADSEDGYTF. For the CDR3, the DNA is TGTGCCATCAATGCGGATTCAGAGGATGGCTACACCTTC.

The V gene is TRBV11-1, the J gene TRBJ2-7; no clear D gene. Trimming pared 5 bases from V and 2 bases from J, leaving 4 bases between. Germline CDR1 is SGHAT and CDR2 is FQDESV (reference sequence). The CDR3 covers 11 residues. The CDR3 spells CASSAAYEQYF. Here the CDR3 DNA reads TGTGCCAGCAGCGCGGCCTACGAGCAGTACTTC.

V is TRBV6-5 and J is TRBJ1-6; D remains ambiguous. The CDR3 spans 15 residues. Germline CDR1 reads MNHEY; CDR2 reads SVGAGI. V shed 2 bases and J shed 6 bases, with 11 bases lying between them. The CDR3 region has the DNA TGTGCCAGCAGTTACGGAGGGCCGGGTAATTCACCCCTCCACTTT. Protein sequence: CASSYGGPGNSPLHF.

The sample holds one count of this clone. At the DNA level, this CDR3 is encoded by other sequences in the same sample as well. The chain's CDR3 is CASSLWGLTDTQYF. For the CDR3, the DNA is TGTGCCAGCAGTTTATGGGGGCTCACAGATACGCAGTATTTT. The genes are TRBV6-2 or TRBV6-3 and TRBJ2-3; possibly TRBD1 for D (6 bases). Germline CDR1 is MNHEY and CDR2 is SVGEGT. The germline V and J ends were trimmed by 4 bases and 2 bases, with 10 bases remaining between them. The CDR3 runs to 14 residues.

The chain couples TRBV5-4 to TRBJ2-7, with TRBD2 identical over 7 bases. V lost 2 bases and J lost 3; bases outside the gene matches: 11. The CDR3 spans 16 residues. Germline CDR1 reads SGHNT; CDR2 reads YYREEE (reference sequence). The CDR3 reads CASSLGGRVSGYEQYF. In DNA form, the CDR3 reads TGTGCCAGCAGCTTAGGAGGGAGGGTCTCAGGCTACGAGCAGTACTTC.

CDR3 in amino acids: CATSDQTGKGGYTF. The CDR3 nucleotides read TGTGCCACCAGTGACCAGACAGGCAAGGGGGGCTACACCTTC. The chain recombines TRBV24-1 with TRBJ1-2; D is perhaps TRBD1 (6 bases). V dropped 4 bases and J dropped 8 bases, with 16 bases sitting between them. The CDR3 length is 14 residues. Looked up from germline, CDR1 is KGHDR and CDR2 is SFDVKD.

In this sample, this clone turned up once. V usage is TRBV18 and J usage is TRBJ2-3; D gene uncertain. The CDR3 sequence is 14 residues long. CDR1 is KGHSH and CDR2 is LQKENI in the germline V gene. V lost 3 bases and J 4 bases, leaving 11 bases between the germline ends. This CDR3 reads CASSPLPYPDTQYF. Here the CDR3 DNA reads TGTGCCAGCTCACCCTTACCCTACCCAGATACGCAGTATTTT.

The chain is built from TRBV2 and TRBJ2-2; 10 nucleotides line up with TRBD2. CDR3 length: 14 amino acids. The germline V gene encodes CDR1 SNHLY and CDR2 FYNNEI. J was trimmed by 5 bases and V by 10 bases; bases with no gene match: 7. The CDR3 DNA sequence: TGTGCCACCAGGGGACTAGCGCTGACCGGGGAGCTGTTTTTT. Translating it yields CATRGLALTGELFF. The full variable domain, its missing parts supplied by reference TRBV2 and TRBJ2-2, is EPEVTQTPSHQVTQMGQEVILRCVPISNHLYFYWYRQILGQKVEFLVSFYNNEISEKSEIFDDQFSVERPDGSNFTLKIRSTKLEDSAMYFCATRGLALTGELFFGEGSRLTVL.

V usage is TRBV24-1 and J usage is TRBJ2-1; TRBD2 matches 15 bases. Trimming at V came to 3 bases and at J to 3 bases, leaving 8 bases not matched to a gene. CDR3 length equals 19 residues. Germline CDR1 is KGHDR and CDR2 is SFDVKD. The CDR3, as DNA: TGTGCCACCAGTGATGCTGGACTAGCGGGAGGGTCAAACTACAATGAGCAGTTCTTC. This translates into CATSDAGLAGGSNYNEQFF.

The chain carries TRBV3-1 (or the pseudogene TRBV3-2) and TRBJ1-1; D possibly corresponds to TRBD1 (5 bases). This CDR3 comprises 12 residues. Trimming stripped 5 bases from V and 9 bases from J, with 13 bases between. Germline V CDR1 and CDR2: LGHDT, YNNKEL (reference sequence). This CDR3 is CASSGAYFQAFF. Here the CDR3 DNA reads TGTGCCAGCAGCGGGGCTTACTTTCAAGCTTTCTTT.

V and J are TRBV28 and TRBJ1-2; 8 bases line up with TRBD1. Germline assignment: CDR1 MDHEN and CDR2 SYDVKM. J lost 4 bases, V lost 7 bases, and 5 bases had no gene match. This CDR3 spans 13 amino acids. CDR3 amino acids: CASTPGTGYGYTF. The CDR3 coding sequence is TGTGCCAGCACCCCCGGGACAGGCTATGGCTACACCTTC.

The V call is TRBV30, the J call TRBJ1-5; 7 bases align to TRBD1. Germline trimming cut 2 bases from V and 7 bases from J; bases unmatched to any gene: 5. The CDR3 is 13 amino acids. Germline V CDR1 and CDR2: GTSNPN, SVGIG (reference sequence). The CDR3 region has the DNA TGTGCCTGGAGTTACAGGGGCGACCAGCCCCAGCATTTT. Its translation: CAWSYRGDQPQHF.

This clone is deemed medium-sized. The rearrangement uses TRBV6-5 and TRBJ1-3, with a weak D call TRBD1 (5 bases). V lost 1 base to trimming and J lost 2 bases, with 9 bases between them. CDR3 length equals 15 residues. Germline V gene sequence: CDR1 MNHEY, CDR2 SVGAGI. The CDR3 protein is CASSYYWTPGNTIYF. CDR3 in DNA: TGTGCCAGCAGTTACTACTGGACACCTGGAAACACCATATATTTT.

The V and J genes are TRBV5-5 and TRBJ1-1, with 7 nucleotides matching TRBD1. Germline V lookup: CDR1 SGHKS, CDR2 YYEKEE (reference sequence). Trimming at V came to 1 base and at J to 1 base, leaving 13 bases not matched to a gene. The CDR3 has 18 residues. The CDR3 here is CASSLYGGTEPKNTEAFF. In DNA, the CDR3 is TGTGCCAGCAGCTTGTACGGCGGGACAGAGCCTAAGAACACTGAAGCTTTCTTT.

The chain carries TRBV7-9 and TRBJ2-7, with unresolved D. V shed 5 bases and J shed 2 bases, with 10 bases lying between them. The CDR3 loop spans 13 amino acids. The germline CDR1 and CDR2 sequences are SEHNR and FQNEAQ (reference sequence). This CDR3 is CASSLLGPYEQYF. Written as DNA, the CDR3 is TGTGCCAGCAGCCTCCTAGGCCCCTACGAGCAGTACTTC.

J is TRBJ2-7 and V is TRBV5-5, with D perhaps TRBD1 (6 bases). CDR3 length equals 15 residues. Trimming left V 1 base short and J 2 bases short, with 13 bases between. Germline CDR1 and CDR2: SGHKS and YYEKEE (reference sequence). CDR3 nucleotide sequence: TGTGCCAGCAGCTTGCATGGGGGCCCGACCTACGAGCAGTACTTC. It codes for CASSLHGGPTYEQYF.

CDR3 coding DNA: TGTGCCAGCAGTCCCCGAGCAGGGTACAATGAGCAGTTCTTC. The encoded protein is CASSPRAGYNEQFF. The chain joins TRBV27 to TRBJ2-1; maybe TRBD1 (5 bases). Trimming removed 5 bases from V and 4 bases from J, with 12 bases in between. This CDR3 is built from 14 residues. The germline CDR1 and CDR2 sequences are MNHEY and SMNVEV (reference sequence).

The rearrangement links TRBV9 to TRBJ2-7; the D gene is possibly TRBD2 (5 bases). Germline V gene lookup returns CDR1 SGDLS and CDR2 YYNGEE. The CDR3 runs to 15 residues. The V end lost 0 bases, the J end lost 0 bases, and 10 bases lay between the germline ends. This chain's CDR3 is CASSVVPGDSYEQYF. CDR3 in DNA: TGTGCCAGCAGCGTAGTTCCCGGGGACTCCTACGAGCAGTACTTC.

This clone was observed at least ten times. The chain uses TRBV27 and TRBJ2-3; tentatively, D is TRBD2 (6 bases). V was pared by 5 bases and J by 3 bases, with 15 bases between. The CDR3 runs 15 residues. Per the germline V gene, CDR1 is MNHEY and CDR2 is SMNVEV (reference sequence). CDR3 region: CASSRLGGRTDTQYF. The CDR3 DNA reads TGTGCCAGCAGTCGACTAGGAGGTCGGACAGATACGCAGTATTTT.

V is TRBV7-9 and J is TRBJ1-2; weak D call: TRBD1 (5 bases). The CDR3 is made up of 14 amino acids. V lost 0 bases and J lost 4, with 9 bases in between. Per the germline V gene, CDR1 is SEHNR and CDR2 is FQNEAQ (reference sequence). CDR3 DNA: TGTGCCAGCAGCTTAGCTGGGGGAGGCTATGGCTACACCTTC. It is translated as CASSLAGGGYGYTF.

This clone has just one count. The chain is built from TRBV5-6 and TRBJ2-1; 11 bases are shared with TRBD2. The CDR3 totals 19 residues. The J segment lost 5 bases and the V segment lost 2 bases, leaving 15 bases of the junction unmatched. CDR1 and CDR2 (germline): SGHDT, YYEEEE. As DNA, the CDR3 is TGTGCCAGCAGCTTACTACTTACTAGCGGGAGTGAGGGGGACAATGAGCAGTTCTTC. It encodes CASSLLLTSGSEGDNEQFF.

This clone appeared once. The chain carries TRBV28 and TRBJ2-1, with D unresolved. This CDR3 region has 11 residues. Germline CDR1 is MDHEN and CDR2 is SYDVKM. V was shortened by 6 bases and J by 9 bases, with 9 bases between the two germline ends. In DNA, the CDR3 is TGTGCCAGCAGCAGGTATGTTGAGCAGTTCTTC. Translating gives CASSRYVEQFF.

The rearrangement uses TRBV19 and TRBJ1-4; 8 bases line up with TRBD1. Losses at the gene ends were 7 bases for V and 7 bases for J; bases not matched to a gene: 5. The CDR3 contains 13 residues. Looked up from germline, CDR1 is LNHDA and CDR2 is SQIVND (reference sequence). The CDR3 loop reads CASNRGTREKLFF. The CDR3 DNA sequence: TGTGCCAGTAACAGGGGGACTCGTGAAAAACTGTTTTTT.

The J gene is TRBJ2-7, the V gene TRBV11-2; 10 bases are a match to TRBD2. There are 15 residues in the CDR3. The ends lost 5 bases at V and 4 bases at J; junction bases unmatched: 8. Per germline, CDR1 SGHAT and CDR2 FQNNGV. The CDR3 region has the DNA TGTGCCAGCAGCCCAATGGCTAGCGGGAGTTACGAGCAGTACTTC. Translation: CASSPMASGSYEQYF. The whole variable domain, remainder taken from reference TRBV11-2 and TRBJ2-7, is EAGVAQSPRYKIIEKRQSVAFWCNPISGHATLYWYQQILGQGPKLLIQFQNNGVVDDSQLPKDRFSAERLKGVDSTLKIQPAKLEDSAVYLCASSPMASGSYEQYFGPGTRLTVT.

The CDR3 region is CASSLSRLAGEGDEQFF. The CDR3 DNA reads TGTGCCAGCAGTTTATCCAGACTAGCGGGAGAAGGAGATGAGCAGTTCTTC. This rearrangement joins TRBV28 to TRBJ2-1; 12 nucleotides line up with TRBD2. J gave up 8 bases and V 1 base, and 9 bases lay outside the gene matches. The CDR3 extends over 17 amino acids. The germline V gene has CDR1 MDHEN and CDR2 SYDVKM.

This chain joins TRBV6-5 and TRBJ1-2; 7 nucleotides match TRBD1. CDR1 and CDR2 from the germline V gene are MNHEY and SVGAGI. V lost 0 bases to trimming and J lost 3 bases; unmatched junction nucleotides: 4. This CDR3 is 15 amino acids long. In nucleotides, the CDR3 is TGTGCCAGCAGTTACTCGCAGGGGGGAGACTATGGCTACACCTTC. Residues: CASSYSQGGDYGYTF.